Following are 7 T cell receptor beta chains from one sample sequenced in a study of blood T cell repertoires in COVID-19. Method: immunoSEQ multiplex PCR; TCRdb's copy keeps in-frame clones and lacks some. The sample has 400,000 to 550,000 clones, around 89% seen once. The sample comprised peripheral blood. The origin of the receptors is a woman aged 25 to 39 with acute or convalescent COVID-19.

V gene TRBV15 combines with J gene TRBJ2-7; 7 positions agree with TRBD1. The CDR3 consists of 15 residues. V lost 0 bases, J lost 2 bases, and 4 bases stayed unmatched. Per germline, CDR1 LNHNV and CDR2 YYDKDF (reference sequence). The CDR3 region has the DNA TGTGCCACCAGCAGAGATAAGCAGGGGGCCTACGAGCAGTACTTC. This sequence encodes CATSRDKQGAYEQYF.

The gene calls are TRBV5-1 and TRBJ2-7, with 9 bases that match TRBD1. V trimming: 5 bases; J trimming: 4 bases; junction bases outside the gene matches: 7. Germline V gene data show CDR1 as SGHRS and CDR2 as YFSETQ. This CDR3 region has 14 residues. This chain's CDR3 is CASRQTGGGYEQYF. The CDR3 DNA follows: TGCGCCAGCAGACAAACAGGGGGCGGTTACGAGCAGTACTTC.

V gene TRBV5-4 combines with J gene TRBJ2-3; 9 positions match TRBD2. This CDR3 is 15 amino acids long. From germline, CDR1 is SGHNT and CDR2 YYREEE (reference sequence). Unmatched junction bases numbered 6, after V lost 3 bases and J lost 4 bases. The CDR3 spells CASSSVAGVSDTQYF. CDR3 nucleotide sequence: TGTGCCAGCAGCTCGGTAGCGGGGGTTTCAGATACGCAGTATTTT.

V usage is TRBV7-2 and J usage is TRBJ2-1; TRBD1 matches at 11 bases. The CDR3 has 15 residues. Germline V CDR1 and CDR2: SGHTA, FQGNSA. J lost 7 bases, V lost 6 bases, and 8 bases had no gene match. As DNA, the CDR3 is TGTGCCAGCAGGGGACAGGGGGGGATTTTGAATGAGCAGTTCTTC. Its protein product is CASRGQGGILNEQFF.

The chain couples TRBV4-1 to TRBJ2-7; 9 bases fit TRBD1. Germline lookup yields CDR1 MGHRA and CDR2 YSYEKL. The CDR3 runs 13 residues. Trimming at V came to 5 bases and at J to 3 bases, leaving 2 bases not matched to a gene. CDR3 in amino acids: CASSRGQGYEQYF. The CDR3 coding sequence is TGCGCCAGCAGCAGGGGACAGGGCTACGAGCAGTACTTC.

This clone was recorded a few times. The genes are TRBV6-5 and TRBJ2-1; 10 bases fit TRBD1. Germline V gene sequence: CDR1 MNHEY, CDR2 SVGAGI. This CDR3 spans 15 amino acids. J lost 7 bases, V lost 7 bases, and 10 bases had no gene match. The CDR3 DNA reads as TGTGCCAGCACCACTGACAGGGGGCGCAGGAATGAGCAGTTCTTC. Translated, it gives CASTTDRGRRNEQFF.

The chain combines TRBV5-1 with TRBJ2-7; TRBD2 aligns across 8 bases. The length of the CDR3 is 13 residues. With 5 bases clipped from V and 6 bases from J, the junction kept 7 bases outside the gene matches. Germline CDR1 reads SGHRS; CDR2 reads YFSETQ. The CDR3 loop reads CASRGTSGFEQYF. CDR3 DNA sequence: TGCGCCAGCAGGGGGACTAGTGGATTCGAGCAGTACTTC.